A selection of T cell receptor beta chains follows, all from one sample in a study of immune characterization of retroperitoneal liposarcoma. TCRdb used MiXCR to reprocess the PCR reads, holding one entry per CDR3 protein. This repertoire shows 9,500 to 14,000 distinct CDR3 sequences, roughly 22% found once; its top ten account for around 8.9%. The sample consisted of blood. These receptors originate from a female donor with retroperitoneal liposarcoma. The CDR3 runs from the conserved cysteine through the conserved F or W. D genes are given only for firm matches. Only part of the rows carry a size: once, few, many, or a class if the clone is expanded.

TGTGCCAGCAGTTCCGGGACTAGCGGGAGTTTGTCCCAAGAGACCCAGTACTTC	CASSSGTSGSLSQETQYF	TRBV12-3/TRBV12-4	TRBD2	TRBJ2-5	few
TGTGCCAGCATTGGACAGGGAGCCTACGAGCAGTATTTT	CASIGQGAYEQYF	TRBV6-1	TRBD1	TRBJ2-3	NA
TGTGCCAGAAGCTTGGCAAATTACTACGGGAATCAGCCCCAGCATTTT	CARSLANYYGNQPQHF	TRBV5-3	NA	TRBJ1-5	NA
TGCGCCAGCAGCCAGGGACTAGGAGTAGAGACCCAGTACTTC	CASSQGLGVETQYF	TRBV5-1	TRBD2	TRBJ2-5	few
TGTGCCAGCAGCCCGACCAGCTCCTACGAGCAGTACTTC	CASSPTSSYEQYF	TRBV11-3	NA	TRBJ2-7	many
TGTGCCAGCAGTTCCCCCCTCTGGCGCACAGATACGCAGTATTTT	CASSSPLWRTDTQYF	TRBV27	NA	TRBJ2-3	medium-sized
TGTGCCAGCAGCTTAGGTCGGCTAGCGGCTGGGAAGAATGAGCAGTTCTTC	CASSLGRLAAGKNEQFF	TRBV11-2	TRBD2	TRBJ2-1	NA
TGCAGTGCTAGTCAGGGGAATGAGCAGTTCTTC	CSASQGNEQFF	TRBV20-1	NA	TRBJ2-1	NA
TGTGCCAGCAGTTATTCTTTCGGGACAGATCTTAAACTTAATTCACCCCTCCACTTT	CASSYSFGTDLKLNSPLHF	TRBV12-3/TRBV12-4	TRBD1	TRBJ1-6	NA
TGTGCCAGCAGTGGGAGGGGGGCGAACACTGAAGCTTTCTTT	CASSGRGANTEAFF	TRBV6-6	NA	TRBJ1-1	NA
TGTGCCAGCGTCTGGACAGGACGAGAGACCCAGTACTTC	CASVWTGRETQYF	TRBV6-1	TRBD1	TRBJ2-5	many
TGTGCCAGCTCACCACGACCGCTAGCGGGAGGGAGTGAGCAGTTCTTC	CASSPRPLAGGSEQFF	TRBV18	TRBD2	TRBJ2-1	few
TGTGCCAGCAGCTTCTTCCGGACAGACTCCTACGAGCAGTTCTTC	CASSFFRTDSYEQFF	TRBV7-2	NA	TRBJ2-1	few
TGTGCCACCAGTGCACAGGGGAACACTGAAGCTTTCTTT	CATSAQGNTEAFF	TRBV24-1	NA	TRBJ1-1	NA
TGTGCCAGCAGTATTTCACCTTCGCGGACTGAAGCTTTCTTT	CASSISPSRTEAFF	TRBV12-3/TRBV12-4	NA	TRBJ1-1	few
TGTGCCAGCAGTGAAGCTGGCGCGGGGGGTTACGAGCAGTACTTC	CASSEAGAGGYEQYF	TRBV6-1	TRBD2	TRBJ2-7	medium-sized
TGTGCCAGCAGCCCGACGGGTCAAAACTACGAGCAGTACTTC	CASSPTGQNYEQYF	TRBV7-2	NA	TRBJ2-7	few
TGTGCCAGCAGCCCGCAGGGGGGGGGTACCTACGAGCAGTACTTC	CASSPQGGGTYEQYF	TRBV12-3/TRBV12-4	NA	TRBJ2-7	NA
TGTGCCAGCAGGGATACCTGGGGTACCTACGAGCAGTACTTC	CASRDTWGTYEQYF	TRBV6-1	NA	TRBJ2-7	many
TGTGCCAGCAGCTTAGGGATATATGACACAGATACGCAGTATTTT	CASSLGIYDTDTQYF	TRBV7-6	NA	TRBJ2-3	NA
TGTGCCAGCAGCTTCGCAGGGGGCGCTTCCGAGCAGTACTTC	CASSFAGGASEQYF	TRBV11-3	TRBD1	TRBJ2-7	NA
TGTGCCAGCAGCTTAACACGGCTTCCATACAATGAGCAGTACTTC	CASSLTRLPYNEQYF	TRBV7-6	NA	TRBJ2-5	few
TGTGCCAGCAGTGACTCGGCCAGGGGGACTTCACCCCTCCACTTT	CASSDSARGTSPLHF	TRBV6-4	TRBD1	TRBJ1-6	NA
TGTGCCAGCAGCCCAGGGACTAGCCAAGAGACCCAGTACTTC	CASSPGTSQETQYF	TRBV6-1	TRBD2	TRBJ2-5	medium-sized
TGTGCCAGTAGTATAACTAGACAAGAGACCCAGTACTTC	CASSITRQETQYF	TRBV19	NA	TRBJ2-5	NA
TGTGCCAGCAGCCCCCTGACGAGCCCAGATACGCAGTATTTT	CASSPLTSPDTQYF	TRBV9	NA	TRBJ2-3	NA
TGTGCCAGCAGTTTTAACACCTACGAGCAGTACTTC	CASSFNTYEQYF	TRBV12-3/TRBV12-4	NA	TRBJ2-7	medium-sized
TGTGCCAGCAGCTGGGGCGGGGCTGTCACAGATACGCAGTATTTT	CASSWGGAVTDTQYF	TRBV7-2	NA	TRBJ2-3	NA
TGTGCCAGCACCCCCCGGGCGCAGGGGTGGAATGAGCAGTTCTTC	CASTPRAQGWNEQFF	TRBV12-3/TRBV12-4	NA	TRBJ2-1	many
TGTGCCAGCAGACATACTAGCGGAGCCGTATCTTACCAAGAGACCCAGTACTTC	CASRHTSGAVSYQETQYF	TRBV7-8	TRBD2	TRBJ2-5	NA
TGTGCCAGCAGACGCCTAACCGGGGAGCTGTTTTTT	CASRRLTGELFF	TRBV7-2	NA	TRBJ2-2	NA
TGTGCCAGCAGTTTGGGTCTGTCCTACGAGCAGTACTTC	CASSLGLSYEQYF	TRBV12-3/TRBV12-4	NA	TRBJ2-7	NA
TGTGCCAGCAGTTCCACAGGGGGCGGAGGTGGCAAAAACATTCAGTACTTC	CASSSTGGGGGKNIQYF	TRBV6-1	TRBD1	TRBJ2-4	medium-sized
TGTGCCAGCAGTTACTCCGGGAGACCTAGTGAGGGCTACACCTTC	CASSYSGRPSEGYTF	TRBV6-5	NA	TRBJ1-2	medium-sized
TGCGCCAGCAGCCAGGAGCAGACTAGCGGGAGATCAACAGATACGCAGTATTTT	CASSQEQTSGRSTDTQYF	TRBV4-1	TRBD2	TRBJ2-3	NA
TGCGCCAGCAGCCAAGTCTCGCGCGGGACTGGCGAGCAGTACTTC	CASSQVSRGTGEQYF	TRBV4-3	NA	TRBJ2-7	few
TGTGCCAGCAGTTTGCGACAGGGGAAAACCGGGGAGCTGTTTTTT	CASSLRQGKTGELFF	TRBV12-3/TRBV12-4	TRBD1	TRBJ2-2	many
TGTGCCAGCAGTTACAGAGTAGCGGGCCATCAAGAGACCCAGTACTTC	CASSYRVAGHQETQYF	TRBV6-5	TRBD2	TRBJ2-5	NA
TGTGCCAGCAGCCCTACTAGTTACGAGCAGTTCTTC	CASSPTSYEQFF	TRBV7-2	NA	TRBJ2-1	NA
TGTGCCAGCAGTGTACAGGCGTTCTCTGGAAACACCATATATTTT	CASSVQAFSGNTIYF	TRBV6-5	NA	TRBJ1-3	few
TGCGCCAGCAGAGGGGGACTAGCGGGAGGTACCGGGGAGCTGTTTTTT	CASRGGLAGGTGELFF	TRBV10-1	TRBD2	TRBJ2-2	few
TGCGCCAGCAGTCCAGCCACGACTAGCGGGGTACAAGAGACCCAGTACTTC	CASSPATTSGVQETQYF	TRBV10-2	TRBD2	TRBJ2-5	large
TGTGCCAGCAGGAGACTAGCGGGGAACACCGGGGAGCTGTTTTTT	CASRRLAGNTGELFF	TRBV6-5	TRBD2	TRBJ2-2	NA
TGTGCCAGCAGTGGGGTACAGGGGATGAACGAGCAGTACTTC	CASSGVQGMNEQYF	TRBV25-1	TRBD1	TRBJ2-7	NA
TGCGCCAGCAGCTTCTCAGTTCGGGGCGAGAGCTCCTACAATGAGCAGTTCTTC	CASSFSVRGESSYNEQFF	TRBV5-1	NA	TRBJ2-1	NA
TGTGCCAGCAGTTCCGCGGGGGGGCCCCCCTACGAGCAGTACTTC	CASSSAGGPPYEQYF	TRBV27	TRBD2	TRBJ2-7	NA
TGTGCCAGCAGGGCTGAGGGACTAATTGGGACGGAAGCTTTCTTT	CASRAEGLIGTEAFF	TRBV6-1	NA	TRBJ1-1	many
TGTGCCAGCAGTGGTGCAGGGGAAAGTGGCGAGCAGTACTTC	CASSGAGESGEQYF	TRBV6-1	NA	TRBJ2-7	many
TGTGCCAGCAGAGGGCAAGAGACCCAGTACTTC	CASRGQETQYF	TRBV28	NA	TRBJ2-5	few
TGTGCCAGCAGCTTGGCCTCGCGAAGCCAAGAGACCCAGTACTTC	CASSLASRSQETQYF	TRBV5-3	NA	TRBJ2-5	NA
TGTGCCAGCAGTTTGACAGGGGGGATTAATGGCTACACCTTC	CASSLTGGINGYTF	TRBV12-3/TRBV12-4	TRBD1	TRBJ1-2	few
TGTGCCAGCAGTTACGTGGCTAGCGAGACAGATACGCAGTATTTT	CASSYVASETDTQYF	TRBV6-5	NA	TRBJ2-3	large
TGTGCCAGCAGTTCCTTCCGACTAGCGGGAGAAAATGAGCAGTTCTTC	CASSSFRLAGENEQFF	TRBV12-3/TRBV12-4	TRBD2	TRBJ2-1	many
TGTGCCAGCAGCCCAGGTTTGGGACAGCCCCAAGAGACCCAGTACTTC	CASSPGLGQPQETQYF	TRBV7-2	TRBD1	TRBJ2-5	few
TGTGCCAGCAGCCACCTTAGCGGGAAGAACACCGGGGAGCTGTTTTTT	CASSHLSGKNTGELFF	TRBV11-3	TRBD2	TRBJ2-2	many
TGTGCCAGCAGCTTAGGGACAGGGGGAGGCAATGAGCAGTTCTTC	CASSLGTGGGNEQFF	TRBV7-8	TRBD1	TRBJ2-1	NA